A selection of T cell receptor beta chains follows, all from one sample in a study of blood T cell repertoires in COVID-19. Clones were sequenced by immunoSEQ multiplex PCR, and TCRdb holds only the in-frame ones, with some missing. Of about 86,000 clones in the sample, about nine tenths were seen once. Sequencing input: peripheral blood. These receptors all stem from a human donor in a cohort sampled during active COVID-19. Both conserved end residues are part of each CDR3. Fields, in order: D gene, V gene, J gene, clone size, CDR3 protein, CDR3 DNA. The D gene is left open where the match is weak. Clone size is shown for a subset of rows, as once, few, many or a class of expanded clone.

d_gene: -; v_gene: TRBV5-8; j_gene: TRBJ2-7; abundance: -; CDR3aa: CASSLAWDTLYEQYF; CDR3nt: TGTGCCAGCAGCTTGGCCTGGGACACCCTCTACGAGCAGTACTTC
d_gene: -; v_gene: TRBV27; j_gene: TRBJ2-7; abundance: -; CDR3aa: CASSSYLGSGSYEQYF; CDR3nt: TGTGCCAGCAGTTCATACCTCGGGAGCGGGTCCTACGAGCAGTACTTC
d_gene: TRBD2; v_gene: TRBV3-1/TRBV3-2; j_gene: TRBJ2-7; abundance: -; CDR3aa: CASSHRTGGPMYEQYF; CDR3nt: TGTGCCAGCAGCCACCGAACGGGAGGGCCTATGTACGAGCAGTACTTC
d_gene: -; v_gene: TRBV7-8; j_gene: TRBJ2-7; abundance: -; CDR3aa: CASSSQAGGSPEQYF; CDR3nt: TGTGCCAGCAGCTCCCAAGCGGGTGGCTCCCCCGAGCAGTACTTC
d_gene: -; v_gene: TRBV28; j_gene: TRBJ2-7; abundance: -; CDR3aa: CASMGGLSYEQYF; CDR3nt: TGTGCCAGCATGGGGGGGCTTTCCTACGAGCAGTACTTC
d_gene: -; v_gene: TRBV28; j_gene: TRBJ2-1; abundance: -; CDR3aa: CASSSERRVNNEQFF; CDR3nt: TGTGCCAGCAGTTCGGAGCGGAGGGTCAACAATGAGCAGTTCTTC
d_gene: TRBD1; v_gene: TRBV7-9; j_gene: TRBJ1-1; abundance: -; CDR3aa: CASSPRNIAGTVNTEAFF; CDR3nt: TGTGCCAGCAGCCCACGAAACATTGCCGGGACAGTGAACACTGAAGCTTTCTTT
d_gene: TRBD1; v_gene: TRBV6-5; j_gene: TRBJ1-1; abundance: -; CDR3aa: CASSYSGQGWTEAFF; CDR3nt: TGTGCCAGCAGTTACTCAGGACAGGGTTGGACTGAAGCTTTCTTT
d_gene: TRBD2; v_gene: TRBV6-5; j_gene: TRBJ2-5; abundance: -; CDR3aa: CASGIAGPNMETQYF; CDR3nt: TGTGCCAGCGGTATAGCGGGACCTAACATGGAGACCCAGTACTTC
d_gene: TRBD1; v_gene: TRBV2; j_gene: TRBJ1-1; abundance: -; CDR3aa: CASSFLDRDNTEAFF; CDR3nt: TGTGCCAGCAGTTTCCTGGACAGGGATAACACTGAAGCTTTCTTT
d_gene: -; v_gene: TRBV5-4; j_gene: TRBJ1-4; abundance: -; CDR3aa: CASSIRGTNEKLFF; CDR3nt: TGTGCCAGCAGCATAAGGGGTACTAATGAAAAACTGTTTTTT
d_gene: TRBD1; v_gene: TRBV25-1; j_gene: TRBJ2-3; abundance: once; CDR3aa: CASSRTGLNTQYF; CDR3nt: TGTGCCAGCAGCCGGACAGGGCTGAATACGCAGTATTTT
d_gene: TRBD1; v_gene: TRBV19; j_gene: TRBJ2-5; abundance: -; CDR3aa: CASGGQGKTQYF; CDR3nt: TGTGCCAGTGGGGGACAGGGAAAGACCCAGTACTTC
d_gene: -; v_gene: TRBV28; j_gene: TRBJ1-2; abundance: -; CDR3aa: CASSLWASTNYGYTF; CDR3nt: TGTGCCAGCAGTTTATGGGCCAGTACAAACTATGGCTACACCTTC